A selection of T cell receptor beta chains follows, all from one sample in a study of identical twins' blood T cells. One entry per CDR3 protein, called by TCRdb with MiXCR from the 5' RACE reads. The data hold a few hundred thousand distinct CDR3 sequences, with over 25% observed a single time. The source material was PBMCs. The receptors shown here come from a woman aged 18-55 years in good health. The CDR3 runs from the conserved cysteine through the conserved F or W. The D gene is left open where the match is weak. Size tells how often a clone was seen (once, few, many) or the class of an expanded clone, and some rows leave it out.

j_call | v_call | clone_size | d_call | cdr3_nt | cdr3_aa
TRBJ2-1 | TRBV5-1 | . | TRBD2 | TGCGCCAGCCTGACTAGCGGGTCGGATGAGCAGTTCTTC | CASLTSGSDEQFF
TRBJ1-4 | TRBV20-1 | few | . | TGCAGTGCGAGAGGGCGTGGGAAAAAACTGTTTTTT | CSARGRGKKLFF
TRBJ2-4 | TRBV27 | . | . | TGTGCCAGTGGGGAAGGACAGATTCAGTACTTC | CASGEGQIQYF
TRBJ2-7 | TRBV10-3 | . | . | TGTGCCATCAGTGAGTCACCGGGATACGAGCAGTACTTC | CAISESPGYEQYF
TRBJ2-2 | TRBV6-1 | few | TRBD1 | TGTGCCAGCAGTGTTTCAGGGGGCACCGGGGAGCTGTTTTTT | CASSVSGGTGELFF
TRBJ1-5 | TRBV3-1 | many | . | TGTGCCAGCAGCCAAGAATACCGTAGCAATCAGCCCCAGCATTTT | CASSQEYRSNQPQHF
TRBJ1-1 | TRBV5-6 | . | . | TGTGCCAGCAGCTTCGGTTCCGCGGGTGAAGCTTTCTTT | CASSFGSAGEAFF
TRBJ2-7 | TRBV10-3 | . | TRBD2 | TGTGCCATACGGACTAGCGGGAGAGAGCAGTACTTC | CAIRTSGREQYF
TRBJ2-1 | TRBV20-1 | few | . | TGCAGTGCAGCCCCCTACAATGAGCAGTTCTTC | CSAAPYNEQFF
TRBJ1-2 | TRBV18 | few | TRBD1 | TGTGCCAGCTCACCGGGACAGGGGGGAAAGTATGGCTACACCTTC | CASSPGQGGKYGYTF
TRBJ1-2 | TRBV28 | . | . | TGTGCCAGCAGTTTCAGGACAGCAGGGGGCTACACCTTC | CASSFRTAGGYTF
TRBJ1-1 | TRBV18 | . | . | TGTGCCAGCTCACCTATACCGGGATTGAACACTGAAGCTTTCTTT | CASSPIPGLNTEAFF